One TCR beta chain is described in this entry. Libraries were prepared by immunoSEQ multiplex PCR; TCRdb keeps only in-frame clonotypes and omits some of them. The sample contains roughly 72,000 clones, approximately 91% of which appear only once. The data are from a study of technical replicates of blood from a handful of donors. The sample taken for sequencing was T cells isolated from PBMCs. This TCR derives from a human donor in good health.

The CDR3 protein is CASSRRTDTGNTIYF. The CDR3 coding sequence is TGTGCCAGTAGTAGAAGGACAGACACTGGAAACACCATATATTTT. The rearrangement joins TRBV19 to TRBJ1-3, with D maybe TRBD1 (6 bases). This CDR3 has 15 amino acids. The germline V and J ends were trimmed by 4 bases and 2 bases, with 12 bases remaining between them. CDR1 and CDR2 (germline): LNHDA, SQIVND (reference sequence). The whole variable domain, remainder taken from reference TRBV19 and TRBJ1-3, is DGGITQSPKYLFRKEGQNVTLSCEQNLNHDAMYWYRQDPGQGLRLIYYSQIVNDFQKGDIAEGYSVSREKKESFPLTVTSAQKNPTAFYLCASSRRTDTGNTIYFGEGSWLTVV.